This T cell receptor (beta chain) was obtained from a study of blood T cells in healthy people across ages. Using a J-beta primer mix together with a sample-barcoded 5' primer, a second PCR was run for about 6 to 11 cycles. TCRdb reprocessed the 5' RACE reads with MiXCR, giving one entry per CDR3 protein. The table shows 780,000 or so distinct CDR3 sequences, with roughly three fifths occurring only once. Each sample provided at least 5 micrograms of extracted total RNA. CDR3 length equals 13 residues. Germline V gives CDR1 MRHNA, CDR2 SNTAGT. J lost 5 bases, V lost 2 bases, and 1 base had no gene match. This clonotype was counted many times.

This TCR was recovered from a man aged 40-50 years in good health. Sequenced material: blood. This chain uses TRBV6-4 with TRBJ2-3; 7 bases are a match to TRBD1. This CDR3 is CASSDGTEDTQYF. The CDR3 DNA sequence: TGTGCCAGCAGTGACGGGACAGAAGATACGCAGTATTTT.